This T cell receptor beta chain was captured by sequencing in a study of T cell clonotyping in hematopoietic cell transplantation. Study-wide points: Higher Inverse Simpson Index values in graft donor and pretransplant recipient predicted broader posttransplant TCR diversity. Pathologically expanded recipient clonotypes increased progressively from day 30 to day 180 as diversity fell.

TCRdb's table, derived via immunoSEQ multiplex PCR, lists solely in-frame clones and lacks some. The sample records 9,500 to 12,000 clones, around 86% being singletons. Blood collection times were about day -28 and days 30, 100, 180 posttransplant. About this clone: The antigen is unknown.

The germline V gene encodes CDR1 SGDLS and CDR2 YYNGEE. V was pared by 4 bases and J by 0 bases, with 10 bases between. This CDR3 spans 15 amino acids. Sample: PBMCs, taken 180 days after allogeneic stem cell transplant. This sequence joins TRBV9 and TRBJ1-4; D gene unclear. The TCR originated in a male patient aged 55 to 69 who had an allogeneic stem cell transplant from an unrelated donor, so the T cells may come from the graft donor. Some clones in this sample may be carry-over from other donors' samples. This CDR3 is CASSPRQATNEKLFF. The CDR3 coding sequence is TGTGCCAGCAGCCCCCGCCAAGCAACTAATGAAAAACTGTTTTTT.